This T cell receptor beta chain originates from a study of PD-1 blockade in classical Hodgkin lymphoma. General study findings and limits: Newly diagnosed patients had diversity similar to the baseline diversity of complete responders. Those starting nivolumab under 1 year post-ASCT were excluded. TCR diversity at baseline was reported to be reduced in newly diagnosed patients relative to healthy donors. Unlike CD8+ TCR diversity, which did not rise significantly by C4D1, CD4+ TCR diversity did.

Each patient's relapse followed autologous stem cell transplantation, and brentuximab vedotin exposure varied. J was trimmed by 10 bases and V by 5 bases; bases with no gene match: 5. Germline V gene sequence: CDR1 SGHTA, CDR2 FQGTGA. This CDR3 comprises 14 residues. As to this clone: Its antigen is not known.

Data came from immunoSEQ multiplex PCR; TCRdb stores just in-frame clones and leaves some out. The table shows 60,000 or so clones, with about 88% occurring only once. The clonotype comes from a human donor with classical Hodgkin lymphoma. The V gene is TRBV7-3, the J gene TRBJ2-1; 13 nucleotides agree with TRBD2. This specimen consisted of peripheral blood mononuclear cells (PBMCs), obtained at baseline. The DNA for the CDR3 is TGTGCCAGCAGCCGAGGACTAGCGGGAGAGGAGCAGTTCTTC. This codes for CASSRGLAGEEQFF.